This T cell receptor beta chain was captured in a study of shared clonotypes between healthy human individuals. Looking at the study overall: Aged 18 to 49, the donors were a couple of women and three men. Used for every donor were three CD4 naive, three CD4 memory, two CD8 naive and one CD8 memory plate. Findings and limits, study-wide: Researchers found naive subsets generally carried larger estimated richness than memory subsets.

Repertoires were generated with immunoSEQ multiplex PCR, while TCRdb's copy carries only in-frame clones and drops some. The table records about 2.4 million clones, over 85% of them present only once. Per germline, CDR1 MDHEN and CDR2 SYDVKM. The CDR3 runs 14 residues. V lost 6 bases to trimming and J lost 4 bases, with 12 bases between them. With regard to this clone: No antigen is known for it. Other nucleotide sequences from this sample produce the same CDR3.

The chain joins TRBV28 to TRBJ1-4; the D gene is possibly TRBD1 (6 bases). The sequencing sample was made of naive CD4+ T cells from PBMCs. This sample's subset: CD45RA+ positively selected. The receptor comes from a young man in good health. Some clones in this sample may be carry-over from other donors' samples. The CDR3 region has the DNA TGTGCCAGCAGCCTCGGACAGTTTAATGAAAAACTGTTTTTT. Protein sequence: CASSLGQFNEKLFF.